These T cell receptor beta chains were read from a single sample in a study of CD8 T cells in ankylosing spondylitis. MiXCR, applied by TCRdb to the 5' RACE reads, yields one record per CDR3 protein. Among hundreds of thousands of distinct CDR3 sequences listed, more than 15% were seen once. The sequenced sample was blood, either unsorted or a sorted T cell fraction (not recorded which). The receptors were sampled from a male donor with ankylosing spondylitis. Each CDR3 is given with its conserved first and last residue. Each record gives: D gene, J gene, clone size, V gene, CDR3 DNA, CDR3 protein. D genes are given only for firm matches. The size entry is marked missing in some rows and otherwise reads once, few, many or a size class.

TRBD1,TRBJ2-5,NA,TRBV18,TGTGCCAGCTCTCGACAGGGTTTGGAGACCCAGTACTTC,CASSRQGLETQYF
TRBD2,TRBJ2-1,few,TRBV20-1,TGCAGCCCCAGGAGGGAGGGCGGTGAGCAGTTCTTC,CSPRREGGEQFF
NA,TRBJ2-3,few,TRBV7-9,TGTGCCAGCAGCTTGGGCCAGAGGGGTCGAACAGATACGCAGTATTTT,CASSLGQRGRTDTQYF
NA,TRBJ2-2,few,TRBV2,TGTGCCAGCAGTGGCAGGAACACCGGGGAGCTGTTTTTT,CASSGRNTGELFF
NA,TRBJ2-2,many,TRBV2,TGTGCCAGCATCGTCGGAAGACATGTACAGAACACCGGGGAGCTGTTTTTT,CASIVGRHVQNTGELFF
NA,TRBJ2-5,few,TRBV29-1,TGCAGCGTCTCAGGGGACCAAGAGACCCAGTACTTC,CSVSGDQETQYF
NA,TRBJ2-7,few,TRBV3-1,TGTGCCAGCAGCCAAGATAAGTGGGCGGGGATAGGGGCCTACGAGCAGTACTTC,CASSQDKWAGIGAYEQYF
TRBD2,TRBJ2-7,NA,TRBV2,TGTGCCAGCAGTGGTCTTAGCGGGGGGATGTACGAGCAGTACTTC,CASSGLSGGMYEQYF
NA,TRBJ1-5,few,TRBV4-1,TGCGCCAGCAGCCAAGATGGAAGGCAGATCCAGCATTTT,CASSQDGRQIQHF
NA,TRBJ2-1,few,TRBV9,TGTGCCAGCAGCGGCCGCTTGGGACCTACGAGCTCCTACAATGAGCAGTTCTTC,CASSGRLGPTSSYNEQFF
NA,TRBJ2-2,few,TRBV6-5,TGTGCCAGCAGTTACTCGGGTGGGTCCTTTGGCACCGGGGAGCTGTTTTTT,CASSYSGGSFGTGELFF
NA,TRBJ1-6,NA,TRBV4-3,TGCGCCAGCAGCACAGCTACAGGGAGCTCCTATAATTCACCCCTCCACTTT,CASSTATGSSYNSPLHF
TRBD2,TRBJ2-2,few,TRBV5-5,TGTGCCAGCAGCTTCACTAGCGGGAGCACCGGGGAGCTGTTTTTT,CASSFTSGSTGELFF
TRBD2,TRBJ2-3,NA,TRBV15,TGTGCCACCAGCAGACCCGGGGGGAGGATCCCAGATACGCAGTATTTT,CATSRPGGRIPDTQYF
NA,TRBJ2-1,NA,TRBV7-9,TGTGCCAGCAGCCGGGGGGCAATTGGCCATGAGCAGTTCTTC,CASSRGAIGHEQFF
NA,TRBJ1-1,few,TRBV19,TGTGCCAGTAGTATAGATCTGCGGGGCCCCGTCTCCGAAGCTTTCTTT,CASSIDLRGPVSEAFF
TRBD1,TRBJ1-1,few,TRBV20-1,TGCAGTGCTAGTTCCCTGACAGGGAGGAACACTGAAGCTTTCTTT,CSASSLTGRNTEAFF
NA,TRBJ1-1,few,TRBV28,TGTGCCAGCAGTTGGGGTTTCAGTGAAGCTTTCTTT,CASSWGFSEAFF
NA,TRBJ1-6,NA,TRBV20-1,TGCTGTGCTTTCATGGGACGGACTAGCTCCTATAATTCACCCCTCCACTTT,CCAFMGRTSSYNSPLHF
NA,TRBJ1-3,few,TRBV20-1,TGCAGTGCGGTCGGGACAATCTCTGGAAACACCATATATTTT,CSAVGTISGNTIYF
NA,TRBJ2-7,NA,TRBV20-1,TGCAGTGCTCAGGCCGAAACCTACGAGCAGTACTTC,CSAQAETYEQYF
NA,TRBJ1-1,NA,TRBV20-1,TGCAGTGCTAGAGCAAACAAGGGGAGGAACACTGAAGCTTTCTTT,CSARANKGRNTEAFF
TRBD2,TRBJ2-7,NA,TRBV2,TGTGCCAGCGGCACTAGCGGGAGCGAGCAGTACTTC,CASGTSGSEQYF
TRBD1,TRBJ1-6,NA,TRBV12-3/TRBV12-4,TGTGCCAGCAGAGCAGGGGGCGCAAGGTCTAATTCACCCCTCCACTTT,CASRAGGARSNSPLHF
NA,TRBJ2-3,NA,TRBV20-1,TGCAGTGCAGGACTGGGCCACACAGATACGCAGTATTTT,CSAGLGHTDTQYF
NA,TRBJ2-1,few,TRBV20-1,TGCAGTGCATTGGCGGGGGCCGCTAGCTCCTACAATGAGCAGTTCTTC,CSALAGAASSYNEQFF
TRBD1,TRBJ2-7,few,TRBV20-1,TGCAGTGCTAGGTCAGGGGGTCGAAACGAGCAGTACTTC,CSARSGGRNEQYF
NA,TRBJ2-1,few,TRBV20-1,TGCAGTGCTATTGTGGGGACCCCAAGCTCCTACAATGAGCAGTTCTTC,CSAIVGTPSSYNEQFF
TRBD1,TRBJ2-5,few,TRBV5-1,TGCGCCAGCAGCTTGGCCGGGGGACAGGGAGAGACCCAGTACTTC,CASSLAGGQGETQYF
NA,TRBJ2-3,NA,TRBV5-6,TGTGCCAGCAGCTTGTCGCCCTCGAACACAGATACGCAGTATTTT,CASSLSPSNTDTQYF
NA,TRBJ1-2,few,TRBV5-1,TGCGCCAGCAGCTTGGGGGAATCCCTGAACTATGGCTACACCTTC,CASSLGESLNYGYTF